These T cell receptor beta chains were read from a single sample in a study of cytomegalovirus exposure and HLA in healthy donors. The protocol was immunoSEQ multiplex PCR, while the TCRdb copy is restricted to in-frame clones and leaves out a portion. The repertoire holds around 93,000 clones, with just under 80% as singletons. The material sequenced was PBMCs. Receptors were obtained from a woman aged 40 to 50 in good health and CMV-seronegative. Each CDR3 is given with its conserved first and last residue. The D gene is left open where the match is weak. Not every row has a clone size; where given, it reads once, few, many or a size class.

.	14	TRBV9	.	TRBJ2-7	CASSGPGLAYEQYF	TGTGCCAGCAGCGGCCCGGGACTTGCCTACGAGCAGTACTTC
.	15	TRBV27	.	TRBJ2-7	CASSLRDSPFYEQYF	TGTGCCAGCAGTCTCCGGGACTCCCCTTTTTACGAGCAGTACTTC
.	16	TRBV28	.	TRBJ1-3	CASSSESGLRGNTIYF	TGTGCCAGCAGTTCGGAATCAGGGCTTCGTGGAAACACCATATATTTT
.	14	TRBV7-9	TRBD1	TRBJ2-1	CASSTRQGGNEQFF	TGTGCCAGCAGCACCAGACAGGGGGGCAATGAGCAGTTCTTC
few	12	TRBV27	.	TRBJ1-1	CASSLGGSEAFF	TGTGCCAGCAGTTTAGGGGGGTCTGAAGCTTTCTTT
.	12	TRBV7-2	.	TRBJ2-2	CASSLDDLPGFF	TGTGCCAGCAGCTTAGACGATCTCCCGGGGTTTTTT
.	14	TRBV6-5	TRBD2	TRBJ2-7	CASSYSGLAVEQYF	TGTGCCAGCAGTTACTCGGGACTAGCGGTTGAGCAGTACTTC
.	12	TRBV13	.	TRBJ2-1	CASSSGYNEQFF	TGTGCCAGCAGCTCGGGGTACAATGAGCAGTTCTTC
.	16	TRBV7-9	TRBD2	TRBJ2-3	CASSFGLAGGADTQYF	TGTGCCAGCAGCTTCGGACTAGCGGGAGGAGCAGATACGCAGTATTTT
.	12	TRBV7-9	.	TRBJ2-1	CASSSWERVPFF	TGTGCCAGCAGCTCATGGGAGAGGGTACCGTTCTTC
.	15	TRBV5-4	.	TRBJ2-5	CASSGRDSVQETQYF	TGTGCCAGCAGCGGCCGGGACTCCGTCCAAGAGACCCAGTACTTC
.	15	TRBV5-1	.	TRBJ2-5	CASSLSRAVEETQYF	TGCGCCAGCAGCTTGTCCAGGGCGGTTGAAGAGACCCAGTACTTC
.	17	TRBV6-1	TRBD1	TRBJ2-7	CASSEAPGQGLSYEQYF	TGTGCCAGCAGTGAAGCTCCGGGACAGGGATTAAGCTACGAGCAGTACTTC
.	17	TRBV5-1	TRBD2	TRBJ2-3	CASTFERLAGYTDTQYF	TGCGCCAGCACCTTCGAGAGACTAGCGGGATACACGGATACGCAGTATTTT
few	15	TRBV6-5	TRBD2	TRBJ2-2	CASRPGLATPGELFF	TGTGCCAGCAGGCCGGGACTAGCCACACCCGGGGAGCTGTTTTTT
.	12	TRBV27	TRBD1	TRBJ2-2	CASRQGAGELFF	TGTGCCAGCAGACAGGGGGCCGGGGAGCTGTTTTTT
few	14	TRBV2	.	TRBJ1-1	CASSGDGGGTEAFF	TGTGCCAGCAGTGGGGACGGGGGGGGGACTGAAGCTTTCTTT
.	13	TRBV2	TRBD1	TRBJ2-7	CASGLQGAGEQYF	TGTGCCAGCGGCCTACAGGGGGCGGGCGAGCAGTACTTC
.	14	TRBV27	.	TRBJ2-3	CASSFGRISDTQYF	TGTGCCAGCAGTTTCGGGAGAATTTCAGATACGCAGTATTTT
.	16	TRBV15	.	TRBJ1-1	CATSRDRGAGGTEAFF	TGTGCCACCAGCAGAGATCGGGGGGCGGGTGGAACTGAAGCTTTCTTT
.	16	TRBV5-1	TRBD2	TRBJ2-5	CASSTRTSAPQETQYF	TGCGCCAGCAGCACTAGGACTAGCGCACCCCAAGAGACCCAGTACTTC
.	13	TRBV19	.	TRBJ2-5	CASRPRSEETQYF	TGTGCCAGTAGGCCCAGATCGGAGGAGACCCAGTACTTC
.	16	TRBV11-2	TRBD1	TRBJ2-7	CASSSSPRGPQHEQYF	TGTGCCAGCAGCTCCAGTCCCAGGGGGCCCCAGCACGAGCAGTACTTC
.	14	TRBV6-6	.	TRBJ1-4	CASSYGQNNEKLFF	TGTGCCAGCAGTTATGGGCAGAATAATGAAAAACTGTTTTTT
.	14	TRBV29-1	TRBD2	TRBJ2-2	CSVFGRAGGGELFF	TGCAGCGTTTTCGGGAGGGCCGGGGGCGGGGAGCTGTTTTTT
.	14	TRBV19	TRBD1	TRBJ1-1	CASTVTGVNTEAFF	TGTGCCAGTACCGTGACAGGGGTGAACACTGAAGCTTTCTTT
.	13	TRBV18	.	TRBJ1-1	CASSPSRDTEAFF	TGTGCCAGCTCACCATCGAGGGACACTGAAGCTTTCTTT
.	15	TRBV5-1	TRBD1	TRBJ1-2	CASSLEGQGAGGYTF	TGCGCCAGCAGCCTGGAGGGCCAGGGGGCAGGTGGCTACACCTTC
.	14	TRBV29-1	.	TRBJ1-1	CSVSRTAMNTEAFF	TGCAGCGTTTCCCGGACAGCTATGAACACTGAAGCTTTCTTT
.	16	TRBV6-5	TRBD2	TRBJ2-7	CASSYKPSGSLREQYF	TGTGCCAGCAGTTACAAGCCTAGCGGGAGCTTGCGAGAGCAGTACTTC
few	16	TRBV5-1	.	TRBJ1-1	CASSFYSVDRNTEAFF	TGCGCCAGCAGCTTTTATTCCGTTGACAGGAACACTGAAGCTTTCTTT
.	15	TRBV7-2	TRBD2	TRBJ2-1	CASSSSGLAGGWQFF	TGTGCCAGCAGCTCCTCTGGACTAGCGGGAGGTTGGCAGTTCTTC
.	14	TRBV5-1	TRBD1	TRBJ1-2	CASSSGGGFYGYTF	TGCGCCAGCAGCTCAGGGGGAGGTTTCTATGGCTACACCTTC
.	15	TRBV5-1	.	TRBJ1-6	CASSRDTGGEAPLHF	TGCGCCAGCAGTAGGGACACTGGAGGAGAGGCACCCCTCCACTTT
.	12	TRBV2	.	TRBJ1-2	CASSGGTPGYTF	TGTGCCAGCAGTGGGGGGACACCTGGCTACACCTTC
.	18	TRBV19	TRBD1	TRBJ2-6	CASSILQGALSGANVLTF	TGTGCCAGTAGTATACTGCAGGGGGCTCTCTCTGGGGCCAACGTCCTGACTTTC
.	14	TRBV2	TRBD2	TRBJ2-3	CASSRTSSTDTQYF	TGTGCCAGCAGCCGGACTAGCAGTACAGATACGCAGTATTTT
once	13	TRBV15	.	TRBJ2-1	CATSPAAYNEQFF	TGTGCCACCAGCCCTGCAGCCTACAATGAGCAGTTCTTC